This paragraph covers one T cell receptor beta chain sequence. It lacks a known antigen. A much larger clone differs from this one at a single base, so this may be a read error. Based on the germline V gene, the CDR1 and CDR2 sequences are MNHNS and SASEGT. From cysteine to phenylalanine, the CDR3 is 14 amino acids long. Only the CDR3 part of the read is kept: 42 bases, read in frame from the first base. Graves' hyperthyroidism was defined as stable when no progression to ophthalmopathy occurred over 18 months of follow-up. Hyperthyroidism patients were newly diagnosed, had a disease duration of under 2 months, and were aged 18 to 65 years. Patients with uncontrolled infections, other autoimmune diseases, pregnancy or lactation were excluded. Clinical symptoms, serum thyroxine and TRAb, thyroid ultrasound, and orbital computed tomography formed the basis for the diagnoses. Ficoll-Paque density gradient centrifugation was used to isolate PBMCs from approximately 10 ml of fresh peripheral blood. Total RNA was extracted using Trizol reagent, and RNA quality was assessed on an Agilent 2100 Bioanalyzer.

These data belong to a study of T cells in Graves' hyperthyroidism and ophthalmopathy (dated by TCRdb to between 2018 and 2021). Regarding the study in general: Peripheral blood samples were taken at initial diagnosis, before any treatment was given. To identify distinguishing TCR V-J signatures, a discovery cohort of 100 patients was used, comprising 43 with Graves' ophthalmopathy and 57 with stable Graves' hyperthyroidism. An independent validation cohort of fewer than 20 hyperthyroidism patients and about 16 patients who later progressed to ophthalmopathy tested prospective prediction of ophthalmopathy. The roughly 90 discovery patients were divided at random into training and test sets in a 7:3 ratio. The study also compared thyroid tissue and blood T-cell repertoires from five or six Graves' hyperthyroidism patients. Once sampling was done, hyperthyroidism patients were given methimazole at a starting dose of 30 mg daily, whereas ophthalmopathy patients were given high-dose intravenous methylprednisolone. The paper describes TCR Vbeta CDR3 sequencing of 140 or so peripheral blood samples, made up of 43 ophthalmopathy patients, 70 to 80 hyperthyroidism patients and roughly 17 progressor patients. Study-wide conclusions, independent of this receptor: Most expanded thyroid clonotypes (frequency above 0.001) were also found in blood, which suggests that blood repertoires may mirror thyroid immune responses. Ophthalmopathy was separated from stable hyperthyroidism by a 13 V-J signature model, with around 90% sensitivity and roughly 81% specificity obtained in cross-validation and 80%/75% obtained in testing. Sample size was not statistically predetermined, and blinding of investigators to group allocation was not performed. In validation, the model predicted progression to ophthalmopathy with over 60% sensitivity and roughly 75% specificity, a median of 6.5 months before onset.

TCR beta CDR3 regions were amplified from RNA transcripts. The first round of RT-PCR for the TCR CDR3 was performed with the HTBI primer set and the Qiagen OneStep RT-PCR kit. Libraries were constructed in a second round of multiplex PCR, after which size selection and purification were performed. Sequencing of the libraries was done on an Illumina HiSeq2000 using paired-end 100 bp reads. The published analysis was carried out like this. SOAPnuke was used to process the raw data, with reads discarded if the reads contained adapters or uncalled bases, had a mean Phred below 15, or lacked an exact constant-primer or identifier match. High-quality paired reads were merged with COPE v1.2.5, and unique nucleotide sequences were defined as clonotypes. MiTCR v1.1 was used to align clonotypes to the IMGT TRBV, TRBD and TRBJ reference segments. The analysis was restricted to V-J combinations with a frequency above 0.0001, which together covered over 99% of the repertoires. A TCS score was defined as the ratio of F50 (clonal expansion) to E x V (chaos), with BLOSUM62-based TCRdist applied between CDR3 peptides within each V-J. Welch's t-statistics and random forest reduced roughly 530 V-J features to roughly 13, which were used in a naive Bayes classifier (R e1071). TCRdb applied fastp at Q25 and MiXCR to the public reads, then kept only in-frame beta chains. Every distinct CDR3 protein forms one entry, paired with its most common genes and DNA. These V and J calls are TCRdb output, not the study's own analysis. This sample has approximately 330,000 distinct CDR3 sequences in its table, and over 20% of those were observed once. The ten largest clonotypes hold about 50% of the sample.

Sequencing was carried out using blood. The V gene is TRBV6-1 and the J gene is TRBJ2-2; TRBD2 is a weak D gene call, 5 bases matching. The origin of this receptor is a woman aged 45-65 years with Graves' hyperthyroidism. The bases are TGTGCCAGCAGTGGTCAAAAGTACACCGGGGAGCTGGTTTTT. Its protein reads: CASSGQKYTGELVF.